This entry lists 23 T cell receptor beta chains sequenced from one sample in a study of blood T cells in healthy people across ages. PCR was performed a second time for about 6 to 12 cycles using a sample-barcoded 5' primer and a J-beta primer mix. One entry per CDR3 protein results from TCRdb running MiXCR on the 5' RACE reads. The sample consists of about 720,000 distinct CDR3 sequences, approximately 25% of them appearing once. The same specimen was also included in a second study, on T cells of mothers and their children.

Specimen: blood. Source of these receptors: a boy aged 5-17 years in good health.

The chain employs TRBV27 and TRBJ2-5; TRBD2 matches 10 bases. The CDR3 sequence is 20 residues long. Germline values: CDR1 MNHEY, CDR2 SMNVEV (reference sequence). J was trimmed by 4 bases and V by 5 bases; bases with no gene match: 22. The CDR3 protein is CASSPRTRLGTSDGRETQYF. As DNA, the CDR3 is TGTGCCAGCAGTCCACGAACGAGGCTCGGGACTAGCGATGGTAGAGAGACCCAGTACTTC.

The rearrangement links TRBV4-3 to TRBJ2-1; possibly TRBD2 for D (5 bases). V lost 2 bases and J 9 bases, leaving 11 bases between the germline ends. Germline-derived CDR1 and CDR2 are LGHNA and YSLEER. This CDR3 comprises 13 residues. The DNA of the CDR3 is TGCGCCAGCAGCCAACTCGTAGCGAGTGAGCAGTTCTTC. Its protein product is CASSQLVASEQFF.

The chain links TRBV11-2 to TRBJ2-5, with D perhaps TRBD1 or TRBD2 (6 bases each). CDR1 is SGHAT, CDR2 FQNNGV, per germline. The CDR3 is 16 amino acids. V lost 5 bases, J lost 6 bases, and 22 bases lay in between. The chain's CDR3 is CASSPLEGELLQTQYF. DNA of the CDR3: TGTGCCAGCAGCCCCCTGGAGGGGGAGCTTTTACAGACCCAGTACTTC.

The rearrangement links TRBV7-8 to TRBJ2-7; 7 nucleotides line up with TRBD1. The germline gives CDR1 SGHVS, CDR2 FQNEAQ. This CDR3 has 14 residues. The ends lost 5 bases at V and 2 bases at J; junction bases unmatched: 6. CDR3 protein: CASSTRQGPYEQYF. CDR3 DNA sequence: TGTGCCAGCAGCACTAGACAGGGCCCCTACGAGCAGTACTTC.

This clonotype was counted between two and nine times. This chain connects TRBV27 to TRBJ2-2; D may be TRBD2 (5 bases). The germline V and J ends were trimmed by 5 bases and 8 bases, with 9 bases remaining between them. CDR1 MNHEY and CDR2 SMNVEV come from the germline V gene (reference sequence). The CDR3 consists of 12 residues. CDR3 protein: CASSPLEGELFF. The CDR3 nucleotides read TGTGCCAGCAGTCCACTAGAAGGGGAGCTGTTTTTT.

The table lists this clonotype with a few counts. This chain uses TRBV28 with TRBJ1-1, with no clear D. With 6 bases removed from V and 4 bases from J, the gap between germline ends came to 21 bases. Germline V CDR1 and CDR2: MDHEN, SYDVKM. The CDR3 runs 16 residues. CDR3 in amino acids: CASRWGRVWGGTEAFF. CDR3 sequence (DNA): TGTGCCAGCAGGTGGGGAAGGGTATGGGGAGGCACTGAAGCTTTCTTT.

A few counts support this clonotype. V and J are TRBV20-1 and TRBJ1-6; D is undetermined. The V gene lost 5 bases and the J gene lost 1 base, with 9 bases spanning the gap. CDR3 length equals 14 residues. Germline loops: CDR1 DFQATT, CDR2 SNEGSKA (reference sequence). The CDR3 coding sequence is TGCAGTGCTTCTGCGAGTTCCTATAATTCACCCCTCCACTTT. It is translated as CSASASSYNSPLHF.

The rearrangement links TRBV4-1 to TRBJ2-2; no clear D. This CDR3 has 13 residues. In germline, CDR1 is MGHRA, CDR2 YSYEKL. V was shortened by 1 base and J by 7 bases, with 7 bases between the two germline ends. Here the CDR3 reads CASSQVGVGELFF. The DNA of the CDR3 is TGCGCCAGCAGCCAAGTCGGAGTCGGGGAGCTGTTTTTT.

The rearrangement links TRBV6-2 or TRBV6-3 to TRBJ2-1, with 12 bases fitting TRBD2. The DNA end favors TRBJ2-7, so the J call may be wrong. The CDR3 loop spans 17 amino acids. The V gene's germline CDR1 is MNHEY and CDR2 SVGEGT. This CDR3 reads CASSRGGLAGLSYEQYF. The CDR3 nucleotides read TGTGCCAGCAGCCGCGGGGGACTAGCGGGTCTATCCTACGAGCAGTACTTC.

On this clonotype: A read error may account for a junction end that differs from germline. The J gene is TRBJ2-5, the V gene TRBV6-2 or TRBV6-3; TRBD1 matches at 8 bases. The length of the CDR3 is 14 residues. Per germline, CDR1 MNHEY and CDR2 SVGEGT. CDR3 region: CASSHPPGQVTQYF. In DNA, the CDR3 is TGTGCCAGCAGTCATCCTCCGGGACAGGTGACCCAGTACTTT.

The V and J genes are TRBV29-1 and TRBJ1-5; 7 bases are shared with TRBD1. CDR3 length: 13 residues. Germline V CDR1 and CDR2: SQVTM, ANQGSEA. The J segment lost 4 bases and the V segment lost 4 bases, leaving 4 bases of the junction unmatched. The CDR3 sequence: CSVGDSWNQPQHF. The CDR3 nucleotides are TGCAGCGTTGGGGACAGTTGGAATCAGCCCCAGCATTTT.

This clonotype occurred a few times. The chain is built from TRBV7-9 and TRBJ1-1, with TRBD1 identical over 9 bases. The CDR3 is 14 amino acids. CDR1 is SEHNR and CDR2 is FQNEAQ in the germline V gene (reference sequence). J gave up 7 bases and V 4 bases, and 7 bases lay outside the gene matches. The CDR3 reads CASSSTGGAGEAFF. Here the CDR3 DNA reads TGTGCCAGCAGCTCGACAGGGGGTGCGGGTGAAGCTTTCTTT.

This clonotype was observed a handful of times. This rearrangement joins TRBV20-1 to TRBJ2-4, with D possibly being TRBD2 (6 bases). The CDR3 length is 11 residues. Germline CDR1 DFQATT, CDR2 SNEGSKA (reference sequence). The V gene lost 3 bases and the J gene lost 8 bases, with 8 bases spanning the gap. In DNA, the CDR3 is TGCAGTGCTAGGGGGGACTACATTCAGTACTTC. It codes for CSARGDYIQYF.

The chain uses TRBV4-1 and TRBJ1-1; weak D call: TRBD1 (5 bases). The CDR3 contains 13 residues. Trimming took off 4 bases at V and 2 bases at J, with 8 bases between the two ends. Germline V gene lookup returns CDR1 MGHRA and CDR2 YSYEKL. CDR3 DNA sequence: TGCGCCAGCAGCCGACAGTCCAACACTGAAGCTTTCTTT. Encoded protein: CASSRQSNTEAFF.

This clonotype came up a few times. The chain is built from TRBV6-2 or TRBV6-3 and TRBJ2-7; D unclear. From germline, CDR1 is MNHEY and CDR2 SVGEGT. This CDR3 has 13 residues. V lost 0 bases, J lost 2 bases, and 5 bases lay in between. The DNA of the CDR3 is TGTGCCAGCAGTTACTCTGACACCTACGAGCAGTACTTC. It specifies CASSYSDTYEQYF.

The rearrangement joins TRBV6-5 to TRBJ1-2, with TRBD1 matching over 7 bases. The CDR3 covers 14 residues. Trimming cost V 5 bases and J 4 bases; bases outside gene matches: 7. Germline CDR1 and CDR2: MNHEY and SVGAGI. CDR3 sequence: CASSRGTAPYGYTF. The CDR3 DNA is TGTGCCAGCAGTCGCGGGACAGCTCCCTATGGCTACACCTTC.

The CDR3 DNA is TGTGCCAGCAGTGAATATCGGTGGAACTCTGGAAACACCATATATTTT. Encoded protein: CASSEYRWNSGNTIYF. This chain joins TRBV25-1 and TRBJ1-3; D is uncertain. The CDR3 is made up of 16 amino acids. Germline CDR1 and CDR2: MGHDK and SYGVNS. V was pared by 0 bases and J by 0 bases, with 9 bases between.

The V call is TRBV4-3, the J call TRBJ2-7; D gene uncertain. This CDR3 spans 16 amino acids. Germline V lookup: CDR1 LGHNA, CDR2 YSLEER. The V gene lost 0 bases and the J gene lost 1 base, with 13 bases spanning the gap. CDR3 amino acids: CASSQDLGWVSYEQYF. DNA for the CDR3: TGCGCCAGCAGCCAAGATCTCGGTTGGGTTTCCTACGAGCAGTACTTC.

This clonotype has only a few counts. Written as DNA, the CDR3 is TGCGCCAGCAGCGCCGGGACAGCGGGGAATGAGCAGTTCTTC. This codes for CASSAGTAGNEQFF. V usage is TRBV5-1 and J usage is TRBJ2-5; tentatively, D is TRBD1 or TRBD2 (7 bases each). The J call could be wrong; TRBJ2-1 is a better fit for the DNA end. Per germline, CDR1 SGHRS and CDR2 YFSETQ. There are 14 residues in the CDR3.

This clonotype was counted a few times. The chain joins TRBV20-1 to TRBJ2-7, with a weak D call TRBD2 (6 bases). The length of the CDR3 is 14 residues. Germline V CDR1 and CDR2: DFQATT, SNEGSKA (reference sequence). V dropped 3 bases and J dropped 2 bases, with 14 bases sitting between them. As DNA, the CDR3 is TGCAGTGCTAGGCGGGGCGTGGGCCCCTACGAGCAGTACTTC. Its protein product is CSARRGVGPYEQYF.

J is TRBJ2-5 and V is TRBV7-9; D not certain. The end of the DNA is better explained by TRBJ2-7, so the J call may be wrong. CDR1 and CDR2 from the germline V gene are SEHNR and FQNEAQ (reference sequence). The CDR3 runs 15 residues. The chain's CDR3 is CASSLEGYKRYEQYF. CDR3 sequence (DNA): TGTGCCAGCAGCTTAGAAGGTTATAAACGTTACGAGCAGTACTTC.

The V gene is TRBV21-1, the J gene TRBJ2-5; the table's D call, TRBD1, has no DNA check behind it. TRBV21-1 is tagged as a pseudogene. The CDR3 spans 12 residues. CDR3 sequence (DNA): TGTGCCAGGGAGGACAGCCAAGAGACCCAGTACTTC. Encoded protein: CAREDSQETQYF.

This clonotype was found a few times. The chain combines TRBV28 with TRBJ2-7; 10 bases agree with TRBD1. The V and J ends lost 4 bases and 0 bases, in that order; junction bases with no gene match: 12. From germline, CDR1 is MDHEN and CDR2 SYDVKM. This CDR3 is built from 18 residues. CDR3 amino acids: CASSSAGTGVFFSYEQYF. CDR3 DNA: TGTGCCAGCAGTTCCGCCGGGACAGGGGTCTTTTTCTCCTACGAGCAGTACTTC.